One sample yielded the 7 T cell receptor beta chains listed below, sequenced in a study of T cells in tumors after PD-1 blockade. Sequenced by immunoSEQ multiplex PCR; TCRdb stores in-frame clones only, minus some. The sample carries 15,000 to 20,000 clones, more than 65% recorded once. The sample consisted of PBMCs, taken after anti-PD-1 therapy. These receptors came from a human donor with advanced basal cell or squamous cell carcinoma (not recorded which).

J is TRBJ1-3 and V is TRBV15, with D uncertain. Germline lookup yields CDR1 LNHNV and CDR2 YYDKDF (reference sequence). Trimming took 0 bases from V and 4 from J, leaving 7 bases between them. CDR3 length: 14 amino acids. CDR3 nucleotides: TGTGCCACCAGCAGAGATAGACTAGGAAACACCATATATTTT. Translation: CATSRDRLGNTIYF.

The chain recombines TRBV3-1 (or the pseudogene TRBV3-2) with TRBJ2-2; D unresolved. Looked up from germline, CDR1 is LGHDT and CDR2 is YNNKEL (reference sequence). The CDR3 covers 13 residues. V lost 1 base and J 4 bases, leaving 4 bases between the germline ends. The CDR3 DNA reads TGTGCCAGCAGCCAAGCCGTCACCGGGGAGCTGTTTTTT. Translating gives CASSQAVTGELFF.

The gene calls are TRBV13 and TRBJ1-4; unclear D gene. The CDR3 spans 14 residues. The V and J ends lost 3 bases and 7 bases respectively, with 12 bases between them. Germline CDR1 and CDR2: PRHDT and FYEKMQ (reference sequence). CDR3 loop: CASSFYGLGEKLFF. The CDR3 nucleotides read TGTGCCAGCAGCTTTTACGGGTTAGGTGAAAAACTGTTTTTT.

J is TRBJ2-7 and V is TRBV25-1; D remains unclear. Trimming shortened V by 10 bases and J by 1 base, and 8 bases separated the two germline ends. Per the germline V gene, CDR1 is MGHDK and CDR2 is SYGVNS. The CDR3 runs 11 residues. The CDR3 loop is CATARSYEQYF. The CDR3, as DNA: TGTGCCACCGCAAGATCCTACGAGCAGTACTTC.

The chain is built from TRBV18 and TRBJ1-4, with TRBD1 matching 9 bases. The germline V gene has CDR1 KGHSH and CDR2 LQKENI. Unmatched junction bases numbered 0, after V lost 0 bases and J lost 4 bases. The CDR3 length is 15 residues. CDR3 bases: TGTGCCAGCTCACCACCGGGACAGGGTAATGAAAAACTGTTTTTT. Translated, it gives CASSPPGQGNEKLFF.

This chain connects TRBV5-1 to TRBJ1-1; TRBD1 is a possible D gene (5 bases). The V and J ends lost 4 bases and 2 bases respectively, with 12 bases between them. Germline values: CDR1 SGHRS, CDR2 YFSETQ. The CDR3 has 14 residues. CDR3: CASSPGTVNTEAFF. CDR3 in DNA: TGCGCCAGCAGCCCAGGGACGGTTAACACTGAAGCTTTCTTT.

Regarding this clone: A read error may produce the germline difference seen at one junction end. CDR3: CASSDVLKGARNIQYF. The DNA for the CDR3 is TGTGCCAGCAGTGACGTTCTAAAGGGGGCCAGAAACATTCAGTACTTC. The rearrangement uses TRBV2 and TRBJ2-4; 7 bases line up with TRBD1. The CDR3 contains 16 residues. The germline gives CDR1 SNHLY, CDR2 FYNNEI. The complete variable domain, with remaining parts taken from reference TRBV2 and TRBJ2-4, reads EPEVTQTPSHQVTQMGQEVILRCVPISNHLYFYWYRQILGQKVEFLVSFYNNEISEKSEIFDDQFSVERPDGSNFTLKIRSTKLEDSAMYFCASSDVLKGARNIQYFGAGTRLSVL.